Listed below are T cell receptor beta chains from one sample, sequenced in a study of early T cells in non-severe SARS-CoV-2 infection. TCRdb reprocessed the 5' RACE reads with MiXCR, giving one entry per CDR3 protein. Here the sample spans about 67,000 distinct CDR3 sequences, more than 9% being singletons. Sequenced: whole blood. The origin of the receptors is an adult who was a healthcare worker with PCR-confirmed SARS-CoV-2 infection or an uninfected control (not recorded which). Both conserved end residues are part of each CDR3. The D gene is left open where the match is weak. The size of a clone is reported for some rows only, either as once, few or many, or as a class for expanded clones.

v_gene: TRBV10-2
j_gene: TRBJ1-2
abundance: many
d_gene: TRBD1
CDR3aa: CASSEGQGPTFYGYTF
CDR3nt: TGCGCCAGCAGTGAGGGACAGGGCCCCACCTTCTATGGCTACACCTTC

v_gene: TRBV6-6
j_gene: TRBJ1-1
abundance: medium-sized
d_gene: TRBD1
CDR3aa: CASTSWGTGRTEAFF
CDR3nt: TGTGCCAGCACCTCCTGGGGGACAGGGCGGACTGAAGCTTTCTTT

v_gene: TRBV7-4
j_gene: TRBJ2-7
abundance: few
d_gene: .
CDR3aa: CASSLRFPGEQYF
CDR3nt: TGTGCCAGCAGCTTAAGGTTCCCTGGCGAGCAGTACTTC

v_gene: TRBV5-1
j_gene: TRBJ1-1
abundance: .
d_gene: .
CDR3aa: CASSLSGYTEAFF
CDR3nt: TGCGCCAGCAGCTTGAGCGGGTACACTGAAGCTTTCTTT

v_gene: TRBV5-4
j_gene: TRBJ2-3
abundance: many
d_gene: TRBD1
CDR3aa: CASKDQGADTQYF
CDR3nt: TGTGCCAGCAAGGACCAGGGGGCAGATACGCAGTATTTT

v_gene: TRBV9
j_gene: TRBJ2-7
abundance: few
d_gene: .
CDR3aa: CASNPTGISEQYF
CDR3nt: TGTGCCAGCAACCCAACAGGGATTAGCGAGCAGTACTTC

v_gene: TRBV7-6
j_gene: TRBJ2-3
abundance: .
d_gene: .
CDR3aa: CASSLAGVTDTQYF
CDR3nt: TGTGCCAGCAGCTTAGCGGGAGTCACAGATACGCAGTATTTT

v_gene: TRBV29-1
j_gene: TRBJ1-5
abundance: many
d_gene: .
CDR3aa: CSVVGAGDLDQPQHF
CDR3nt: TGCAGCGTTGTAGGGGCGGGGGATCTAGATCAGCCCCAGCATTTT

v_gene: TRBV29-1
j_gene: TRBJ2-7
abundance: many
d_gene: .
CDR3aa: CSVDQGFPGYEQYF
CDR3nt: TGCAGCGTTGATCAGGGGTTCCCGGGTTACGAGCAGTACTTC

v_gene: TRBV10-3
j_gene: TRBJ2-5
abundance: many
d_gene: TRBD2
CDR3aa: CAISESGLVKTQYF
CDR3nt: TGTGCCATCAGTGAGTCTGGACTAGTTAAGACCCAGTACTTC

v_gene: TRBV11-2
j_gene: TRBJ2-1
abundance: .
d_gene: TRBD2
CDR3aa: CASSYGGTYNEQFF
CDR3nt: TGTGCCAGCAGCTACGGGGGGACCTACAATGAGCAGTTCTTC

v_gene: TRBV5-1
j_gene: TRBJ2-1
abundance: many
d_gene: .
CDR3aa: CASSPGPFSYNEQFF
CDR3nt: TGCGCCAGCAGCCCCGGGCCCTTTTCCTACAATGAGCAGTTCTTC

v_gene: TRBV5-4
j_gene: TRBJ1-5
abundance: many
d_gene: TRBD1
CDR3aa: CASSRTGVGANQPQHF
CDR3nt: TGTGCCAGCAGCCGCACAGGGGTTGGGGCCAATCAGCCCCAGCATTTT

v_gene: TRBV5-1
j_gene: TRBJ2-7
abundance: many
d_gene: TRBD2
CDR3aa: CASSLREGGELGYEQYF
CDR3nt: TGCGCCAGCAGCTTGCGGGAGGGGGGCGAACTTGGCTACGAGCAGTACTTC

v_gene: TRBV3-1
j_gene: TRBJ2-1
abundance: .
d_gene: .
CDR3aa: CASSQGRGPAHEQFF
CDR3nt: TGTGCCAGCAGCCAGGGCCGTGGCCCGGCCCATGAGCAGTTCTTC

v_gene: TRBV6-5
j_gene: TRBJ1-4
abundance: many
d_gene: TRBD1
CDR3aa: CASSYGYRGTNEKLFF
CDR3nt: TGTGCCAGCAGTTACGGGTACAGGGGGACTAATGAAAAACTGTTTTTT

v_gene: TRBV20-1
j_gene: TRBJ1-1
abundance: once
d_gene: .
CDR3aa: CSARPGGATEAFF
CDR3nt: TGCAGTGCTAGACCCGGAGGGGCCACTGAAGCTTTCTTT

v_gene: TRBV3-1
j_gene: TRBJ1-3
abundance: many
d_gene: .
CDR3aa: CASSGELYGNTIYF
CDR3nt: TGTGCCAGCAGCGGAGAGCTATACGGGAACACCATATATTTT

v_gene: TRBV11-2
j_gene: TRBJ2-1
abundance: many
d_gene: TRBD2
CDR3aa: CASSADRGGRNEQFF
CDR3nt: TGTGCCAGCAGCGCAGACCGGGGGGGCCGCAATGAGCAGTTCTTC

v_gene: TRBV28
j_gene: TRBJ1-4
abundance: few
d_gene: TRBD1
CDR3aa: CASTDPTGGIEEKLFF
CDR3nt: TGTGCCAGCACCGACCCCACAGGGGGCATAGAAGAAAAACTGTTTTTT

v_gene: TRBV5-1
j_gene: TRBJ1-4
abundance: many
d_gene: .
CDR3aa: CASSLVRNSNEKLFF
CDR3nt: TGCGCCAGCAGCTTGGTCCGAAACTCTAATGAAAAACTGTTTTTT

v_gene: TRBV18
j_gene: TRBJ1-5
abundance: many
d_gene: .
CDR3aa: CASSPGEDQPQHF
CDR3nt: TGTGCCAGCTCACCGGGGGAAGATCAGCCCCAGCATTTT

v_gene: TRBV27
j_gene: TRBJ1-5
abundance: few
d_gene: TRBD1
CDR3aa: CASRRLQGAHQPQHF
CDR3nt: TGTGCCAGCAGACGATTACAGGGGGCGCATCAGCCCCAGCATTTT

v_gene: TRBV3-1
j_gene: TRBJ2-3
abundance: many
d_gene: .
CDR3aa: CASSQGTPFGSTDTQYF
CDR3nt: TGTGCCAGCTCACAGGGAACCCCCTTTGGGAGCACAGATACGCAGTATTTT

v_gene: TRBV6-1
j_gene: TRBJ2-1
abundance: .
d_gene: TRBD2
CDR3aa: CASSERTSGSYNEQFF
CDR3nt: TGTGCCAGCAGTGAAAGGACTAGCGGGAGTTACAATGAGCAGTTCTTC

v_gene: TRBV29-1
j_gene: TRBJ2-2
abundance: few
d_gene: .
CDR3aa: CSVEGQGPNTGELFF
CDR3nt: TGCAGCGTTGAAGGGCAGGGCCCGAACACCGGGGAGCTGTTTTTT

v_gene: TRBV28
j_gene: TRBJ2-5
abundance: many
d_gene: .
CDR3aa: CASSRFGQVETQYF
CDR3nt: TGTGCCAGCAGCCGATTCGGGCAGGTGGAGACCCAGTACTTC